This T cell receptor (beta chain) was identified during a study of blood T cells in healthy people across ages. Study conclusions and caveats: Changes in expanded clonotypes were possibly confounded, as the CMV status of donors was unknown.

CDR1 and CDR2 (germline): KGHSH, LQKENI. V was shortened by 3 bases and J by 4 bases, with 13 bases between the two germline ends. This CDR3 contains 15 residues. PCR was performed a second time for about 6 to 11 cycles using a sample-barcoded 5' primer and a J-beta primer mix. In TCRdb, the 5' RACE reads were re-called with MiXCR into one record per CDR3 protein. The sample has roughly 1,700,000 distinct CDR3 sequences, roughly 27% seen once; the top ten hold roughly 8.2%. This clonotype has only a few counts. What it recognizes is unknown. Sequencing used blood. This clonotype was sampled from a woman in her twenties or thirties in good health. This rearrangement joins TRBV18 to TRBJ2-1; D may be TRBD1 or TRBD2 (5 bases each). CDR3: CASSPGEGIYNEQFF. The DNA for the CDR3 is TGTGCCAGCTCACCCGGTGAGGGGATTTACAATGAGCAGTTCTTC.